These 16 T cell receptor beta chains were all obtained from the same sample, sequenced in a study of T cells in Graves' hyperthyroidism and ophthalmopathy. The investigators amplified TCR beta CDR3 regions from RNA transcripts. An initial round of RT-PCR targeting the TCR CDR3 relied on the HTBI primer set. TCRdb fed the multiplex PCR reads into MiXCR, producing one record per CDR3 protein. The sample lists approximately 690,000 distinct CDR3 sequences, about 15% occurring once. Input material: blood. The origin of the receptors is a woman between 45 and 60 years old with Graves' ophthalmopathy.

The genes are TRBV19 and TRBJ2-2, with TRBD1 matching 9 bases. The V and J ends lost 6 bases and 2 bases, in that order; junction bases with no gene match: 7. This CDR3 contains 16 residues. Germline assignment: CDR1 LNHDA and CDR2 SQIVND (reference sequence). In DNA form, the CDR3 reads TGTGCCAGTAGACGGACAGGGGAAGGAAACACCGGGGAGCTGTTTTTT. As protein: CASRRTGEGNTGELFF. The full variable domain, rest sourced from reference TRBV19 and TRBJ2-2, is DGGITQSPKYLFRKEGQNVTLSCEQNLNHDAMYWYRQDPGQGLRLIYYSQIVNDFQKGDIAEGYSVSREKKESFPLTVTSAQKNPTAFYLCASRRTGEGNTGELFFGEGSRLTVL.

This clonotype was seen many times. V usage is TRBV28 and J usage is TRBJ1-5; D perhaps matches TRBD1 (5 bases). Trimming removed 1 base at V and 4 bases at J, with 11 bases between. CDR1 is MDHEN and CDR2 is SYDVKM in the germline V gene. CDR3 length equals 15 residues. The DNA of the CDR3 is TGTGCCAGCAGTTTATTGGCAGGGTGGAATCAGCCCCAGCATTTT. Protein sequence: CASSLLAGWNQPQHF.

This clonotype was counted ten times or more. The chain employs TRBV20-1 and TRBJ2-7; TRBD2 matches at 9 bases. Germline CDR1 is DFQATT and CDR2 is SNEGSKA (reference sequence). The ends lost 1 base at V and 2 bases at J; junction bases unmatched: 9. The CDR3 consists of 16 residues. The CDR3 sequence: CSARGPSGTAPYEQYF. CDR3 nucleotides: TGCAGTGCTAGAGGCCCTAGCGGGACCGCCCCCTACGAGCAGTACTTC.

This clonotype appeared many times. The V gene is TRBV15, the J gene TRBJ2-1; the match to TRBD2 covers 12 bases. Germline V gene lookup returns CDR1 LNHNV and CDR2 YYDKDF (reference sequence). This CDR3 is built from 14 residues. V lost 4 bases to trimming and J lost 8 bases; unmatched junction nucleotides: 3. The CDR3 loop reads CATSTRLAGDEQFF. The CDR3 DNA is TGTGCCACCAGCACTCGACTAGCGGGAGATGAGCAGTTCTTC.

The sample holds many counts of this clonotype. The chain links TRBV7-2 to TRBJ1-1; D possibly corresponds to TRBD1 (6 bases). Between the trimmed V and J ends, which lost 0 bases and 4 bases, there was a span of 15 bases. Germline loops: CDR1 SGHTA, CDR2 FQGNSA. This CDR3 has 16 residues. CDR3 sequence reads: CASSLATVGAGTEAFF. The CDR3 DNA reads TGTGCCAGCAGCTTAGCCACGGTGGGGGCTGGCACTGAAGCTTTCTTT.

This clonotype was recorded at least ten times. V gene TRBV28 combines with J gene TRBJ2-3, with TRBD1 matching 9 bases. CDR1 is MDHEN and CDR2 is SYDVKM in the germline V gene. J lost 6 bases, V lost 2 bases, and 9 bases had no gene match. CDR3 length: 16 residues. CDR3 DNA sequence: TGTGCCAGCAGTTTAACCGGGACAGGGTTTTTGGATACGCAGTATTTT. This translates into CASSLTGTGFLDTQYF.

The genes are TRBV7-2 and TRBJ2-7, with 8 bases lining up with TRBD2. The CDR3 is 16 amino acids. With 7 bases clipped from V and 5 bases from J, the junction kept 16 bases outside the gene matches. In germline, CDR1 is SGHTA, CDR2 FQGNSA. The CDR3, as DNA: TGTGCCAGCATCGACCTCGCGGGAGGTAGTTTCCACGAGCAGTACTTC. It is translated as CASIDLAGGSFHEQYF.

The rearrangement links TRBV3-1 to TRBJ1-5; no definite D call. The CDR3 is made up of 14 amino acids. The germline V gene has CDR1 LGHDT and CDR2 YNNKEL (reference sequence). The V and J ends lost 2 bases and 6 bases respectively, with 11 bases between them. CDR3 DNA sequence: TGTGCCAGCAGCCAAAATTTAATCTCTCAGCCCCAGCATTTT. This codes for CASSQNLISQPQHF.

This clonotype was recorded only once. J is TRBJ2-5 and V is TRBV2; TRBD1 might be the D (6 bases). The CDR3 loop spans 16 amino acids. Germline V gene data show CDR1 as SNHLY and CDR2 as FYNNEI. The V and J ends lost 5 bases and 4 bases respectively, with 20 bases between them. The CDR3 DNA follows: TGTGCCAGCAGTTACTCGAAAGCAGGGGTAGGAGAGACCCAGTACTTC. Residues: CASSYSKAGVGETQYF.

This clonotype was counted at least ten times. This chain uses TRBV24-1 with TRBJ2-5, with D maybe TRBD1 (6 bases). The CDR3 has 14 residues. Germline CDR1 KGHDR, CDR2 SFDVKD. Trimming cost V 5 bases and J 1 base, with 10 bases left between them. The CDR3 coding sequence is TGTGCCACCAGTGCCGGACAGACCCAAGAGACCCAGTACTTC. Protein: CATSAGQTQETQYF.

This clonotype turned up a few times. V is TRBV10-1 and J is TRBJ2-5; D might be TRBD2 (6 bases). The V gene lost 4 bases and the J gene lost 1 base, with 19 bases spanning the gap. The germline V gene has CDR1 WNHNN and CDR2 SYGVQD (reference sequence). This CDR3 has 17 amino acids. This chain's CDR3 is CASSVKTDAGIQETQYF. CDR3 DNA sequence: TGCGCCAGCAGTGTGAAAACGGACGCGGGGATCCAAGAGACCCAGTACTTC.

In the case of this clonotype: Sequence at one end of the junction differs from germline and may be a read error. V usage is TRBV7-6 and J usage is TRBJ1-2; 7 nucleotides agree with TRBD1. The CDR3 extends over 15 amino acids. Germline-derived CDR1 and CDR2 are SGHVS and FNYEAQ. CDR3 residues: CARSSYRGADYGYTF. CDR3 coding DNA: TGTGCCAGAAGCTCCTACAGGGGCGCCGACTATGGCTACACCTTC.

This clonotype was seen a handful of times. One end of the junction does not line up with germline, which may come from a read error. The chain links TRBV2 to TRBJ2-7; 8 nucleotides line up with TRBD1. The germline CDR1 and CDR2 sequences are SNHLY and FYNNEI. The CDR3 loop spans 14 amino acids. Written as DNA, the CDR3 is TGTGCCAGCCGTGATCAGGGGGCGCTTCCCGAGCAGTACTTC. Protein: CASRDQGALPEQYF. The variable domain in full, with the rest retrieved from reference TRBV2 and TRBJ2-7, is EPEVTQTPSHQVTQMGQEVILRCVPISNHLYFYWYRQILGQKVEFLVSFYNNEISEKSEIFDDQFSVERPDGSNFTLKIRSTKLEDSAMYFCASRDQGALPEQYFGPGTRLTVT.

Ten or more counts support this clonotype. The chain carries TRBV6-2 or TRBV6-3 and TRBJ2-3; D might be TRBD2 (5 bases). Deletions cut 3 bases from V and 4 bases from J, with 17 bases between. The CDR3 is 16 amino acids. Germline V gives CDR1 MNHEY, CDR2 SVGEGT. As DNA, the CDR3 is TGTGCCAGCAGTTATCCGGGATCCGTGGACCCAGATACGCAGTATTTT. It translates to CASSYPGSVDPDTQYF.

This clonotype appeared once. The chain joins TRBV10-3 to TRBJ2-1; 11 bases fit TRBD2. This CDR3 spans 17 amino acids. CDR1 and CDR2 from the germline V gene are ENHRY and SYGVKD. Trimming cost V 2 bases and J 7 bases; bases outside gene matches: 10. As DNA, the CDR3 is TGTGCCATCAGTGAGACCATTACTAGCGGGAGAGGTAATGAGCAGTTCTTC. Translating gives CAISETITSGRGNEQFF.

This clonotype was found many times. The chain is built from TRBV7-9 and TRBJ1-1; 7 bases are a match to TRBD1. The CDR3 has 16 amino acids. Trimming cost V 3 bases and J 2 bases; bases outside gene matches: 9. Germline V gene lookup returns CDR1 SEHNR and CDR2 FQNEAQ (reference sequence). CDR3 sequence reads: CASSFFGRGINTEAFF. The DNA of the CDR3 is TGTGCCAGCAGCTTCTTCGGCAGGGGGATAAACACTGAAGCTTTCTTT.